This TCR beta chain was observed in a study of blood T cell repertoires in COVID-19. Study overall: PBMCs, B-cell-depleted T cells, or T cells were the source of the cDNA or gDNA that made up the material.

TCRdb keeps only in-frame clones here, not all; method: immunoSEQ multiplex PCR. In the table there are 130,000 to 150,000 clones, approximately 84% of which are singletons. The CDR3 is made up of 12 amino acids. From germline, CDR1 is SGHVS and CDR2 FQNEAQ. V dropped 2 bases and J dropped 3 bases, with 3 bases sitting between them. This sequence joins TRBV7-8 and TRBJ2-3; the D is unclear. This TCR came from a woman aged 80 or over in a cohort sampled during active or convalescent COVID-19. Material for sequencing was peripheral blood. The CDR3 nucleotides are TGTGCCAGCAGCTTACCAACAGATACGCAGTATTTT. Amino acids: CASSLPTDTQYF.